Below are 18 T cell receptor beta chains sequenced from a single sample in a study of T cells in localized non-small cell lung cancer. Here immunoSEQ multiplex PCR was the method, and the copy in TCRdb shows in-frame clones only, minus some. This sample yields 45,000 to 60,000 clones, of which 85% to 90% are seen a single time; about 2.3% belongs to the top ten. Specimen: PBMCs, collected before any cancer treatment. Receptor source: a man aged 35 to 70 with stage II lung adenocarcinoma.

The chain carries TRBV5-1 and TRBJ2-7; TRBD1 agrees at 8 bases. V dropped 5 bases and J dropped 3; count of bases not matched to a gene: 7. Per the germline V gene, CDR1 is SGHRS and CDR2 is YFSETQ. The CDR3 is made up of 14 amino acids. The CDR3 loop reads CASRTGTGDYEQYF. The CDR3 DNA reads as TGCGCCAGCAGAACCGGGACAGGAGACTACGAGCAGTACTTC.

The chain combines TRBV6-1 with TRBJ2-1, with 7 nucleotides matching TRBD1. V lost 3 bases to trimming and J lost 6 bases; unmatched junction nucleotides: 5. The CDR3 is made up of 14 amino acids. Germline loops: CDR1 MNHNS, CDR2 SASEGT. The CDR3 DNA reads as TGTGCCAGCAGTGAGGTCAGGGGGACCAATGAGCAGTTCTTC. Its translation: CASSEVRGTNEQFF.

V usage is TRBV9 and J usage is TRBJ2-2; 12 bases are a match to TRBD1. Germline lookup yields CDR1 SGDLS and CDR2 YYNGEE. The CDR3 is made up of 16 amino acids. V lost 4 bases to trimming and J lost 6 bases; unmatched junction nucleotides: 7. CDR3 DNA: TGTGCCAGCAGCCCTCCGGGACAGGGGGCTTCCGGGGAGCTGTTTTTT. It translates to CASSPPGQGASGELFF.

The chain has TRBV30 and TRBJ1-6; a weak D match, TRBD1 (5 bases). Looked up from germline, CDR1 is GTSNPN and CDR2 is SVGIG (reference sequence). CDR3 length: 13 residues. Trimming stripped 0 bases from V and 7 bases from J, with 7 bases between. DNA for the CDR3: TGTGCCTGGAGTGTACGGGGGAATTCACCCCTCCACTTT. Protein sequence: CAWSVRGNSPLHF.

The gene calls are TRBV11-1 and TRBJ1-4; no clear D gene. Trimming stripped 7 bases from V and 8 bases from J, with 14 bases between. The CDR3 is 13 amino acids. Germline V gene data show CDR1 as SGHAT and CDR2 as FQDESV (reference sequence). CDR3 sequence reads: CASTDSPQEKLFF. For the CDR3, the DNA is TGTGCCAGCACCGACTCCCCGCAGGAAAAACTGTTTTTT.

The chain links TRBV19 to TRBJ2-1, with 9 nucleotides matching TRBD2. V trimming: 6 bases; J trimming: 7 bases; junction bases outside the gene matches: 13. Germline loops: CDR1 LNHDA, CDR2 SQIVND (reference sequence). This CDR3 comprises 16 residues. The CDR3 DNA reads as TGTGCCAGTAGCCGGAAAGCGGGGGGATTTCCGAATGAGCAGTTCTTC. Its protein is CASSRKAGGFPNEQFF.

The rearrangement joins TRBV21-1 to TRBJ2-2; the tabulated D call, TRBD1, remains unverified against the DNA. TRBV21-1 is marked as a pseudogene. This CDR3 comprises 15 residues. CDR3 loop: CASSPLGASTGELFF. CDR3 nucleotide sequence: TGTGCCAGCAGCCCTCTGGGGGCCTCCACCGGGGAGCTGTTTTTT.

J is TRBJ2-1 and V is TRBV7-8, with a tentative D call TRBD2 (6 bases). Germline CDR1 SGHVS, CDR2 FQNEAQ. The CDR3 has 16 residues. V gave up 5 bases and J gave up 0 bases, with 14 bases separating them. CDR3 region: CASSNQGLSSYNEQFF. In DNA, the CDR3 is TGTGCCAGCAGCAACCAGGGACTTAGCTCCTACAATGAGCAGTTCTTC.

CDR3 bases: TGCGCCAGCAGTGGATTCTCGAGGGGGGACTACGAGCAGTACGTC. It codes for CASSGFSRGDYEQYV. The rearrangement uses TRBV10-2 and TRBJ2-7, with D perhaps assigned TRBD1 or TRBD2 (6 bases each). Germline V gene lookup returns CDR1 WSHSY and CDR2 SAAADI. V lost 4 bases to trimming and J lost 3 bases, with 16 bases between them. The CDR3 covers 15 residues.

The chain links TRBV6-1 to TRBJ1-5, with a weak D call TRBD1 (6 bases). Per the germline V gene, CDR1 is MNHNS and CDR2 is SASEGT. Trimming took 0 bases from V and 5 from J, leaving 14 bases between them. This CDR3 has 16 amino acids. The CDR3 protein is CASSEASSDSYQPQHF. In nucleotides, the CDR3 is TGTGCCAGCAGTGAAGCGTCTTCGGACAGCTATCAGCCCCAGCATTTT.

The J gene is TRBJ1-5, the V gene TRBV6-1; D uncertain. V was trimmed by 0 bases and J by 7 bases, leaving 7 bases between them. CDR1 is MNHNS and CDR2 is SASEGT in the germline V gene. The CDR3 contains 13 residues. CDR3 DNA sequence: TGTGCCAGCAGTGAAGCTGGCGAGCAGCCCCAGCATTTT. Translating gives CASSEAGEQPQHF.

The V and J genes are TRBV5-1 and TRBJ1-6; 7 bases match TRBD1. The V segment lost 3 bases and the J segment 9 bases; nucleotides outside the gene matches: 9. This CDR3 has 15 residues. Germline V gene lookup returns CDR1 SGHRS and CDR2 YFSETQ. The CDR3 loop is CASSSREGAFSPLHF. In nucleotides, the CDR3 is TGCGCCAGCAGCTCCAGGGAGGGGGCGTTTTCACCCCTCCACTTT.

The rearrangement joins TRBV5-1 to TRBJ2-2; tentative D call: TRBD2 (5 bases). CDR1 SGHRS and CDR2 YFSETQ come from the germline V gene. The ends were cut back, 0 bases at V and 3 bases at J, with 9 bases in the middle. The CDR3 length is 15 residues. The CDR3 sequence: CASSLGGIHTGELFF. As DNA, the CDR3 is TGCGCCAGCAGCTTGGGAGGGATCCACACCGGGGAGCTGTTTTTT.

The chain employs TRBV7-3 and TRBJ2-6, with D uncertain. The CDR3 has 14 residues. Germline CDR1 reads SGHTA; CDR2 reads FQGTGA. V was clipped by 4 bases and J by 0 bases, with 4 bases between them. The CDR3 spells CASSSFSGANVLTF. The CDR3 DNA is TGTGCCAGCAGCTCCTTCTCTGGGGCCAACGTCCTGACTTTC.

As concerns this clone: The same CDR3 arises from other DNA sequences in this sample as well. The V call is TRBV6-6, the J call TRBJ1-2; D gene ambiguous. Trimming stripped 2 bases from V and 7 bases from J, with 2 bases between. Germline V CDR1 and CDR2: MNHNY, SVGAGI (reference sequence). There are 10 residues in the CDR3. The CDR3 reads CASSYGGYTF. The DNA for the CDR3 is TGTGCCAGCAGTTACGGTGGCTACACCTTC.

In nucleotides, the CDR3 is TGTGCCAGCAGCTTAAGTGGCCCAAATGAAAAACTGTTTTTT. This encodes CASSLSGPNEKLFF. The chain uses TRBV7-8 and TRBJ1-4; no reliable D call. With 2 bases removed from V and 5 bases from J, the gap between germline ends came to 9 bases. Per germline, CDR1 SGHVS and CDR2 FQNEAQ. The CDR3 length is 14 residues.

V and J are TRBV5-1 and TRBJ1-3; D possibly corresponds to TRBD1 (6 bases). The CDR3 covers 15 residues. Trimming pared 4 bases from V and 3 bases from J, leaving 14 bases between. Germline CDR1 reads SGHRS; CDR2 reads YFSETQ. The CDR3 reads CASSPDPGDGNTIYF. In nucleotides, the CDR3 is TGCGCCAGCAGCCCAGACCCAGGGGATGGAAACACCATATATTTT.

The V gene is TRBV9, the J gene TRBJ2-5; D may be TRBD2 (5 bases). Trimming took 4 bases from V and 1 from J, leaving 14 bases between them. Per the germline V gene, CDR1 is SGDLS and CDR2 is YYNGEE. This CDR3 has 15 residues. The CDR3 DNA sequence: TGTGCCAGCAGCCCGCGGCCTGAGGGCCAAGAGACCCAGTACTTC. This encodes CASSPRPEGQETQYF.